These 21 T cell receptor beta chains share one sample of origin, sequenced in a study of OX40 agonist ivuxolimab in advanced cancers. TCRdb keeps only in-frame clones here, not all; method: immunoSEQ multiplex PCR. The sample holds around 51,000 clones, about 78% seen once. The sequencing used CD4+ or CD8+ T cells sorted from blood, collected in a trial of the OX40 agonist ivuxolimab. The receptors here all came from an adult with an advanced solid tumor such as melanoma, head and neck, liver or kidney cancer.

This rearrangement joins TRBV7-9 to TRBJ2-5; possible D gene TRBD2, 6 bases. V was cut by 3 bases and J by 2 bases, with 10 bases left in between. Germline-derived CDR1 and CDR2 are SEHNR and FQNEAQ (reference sequence). The CDR3 is 14 amino acids. Written as DNA, the CDR3 is TGTGCCAGCAGCTTCGGCGGGAATCAAGAGACCCAGTACTTC. Protein product: CASSFGGNQETQYF.

The sample holds one count of this clone. V usage is TRBV7-9 and J usage is TRBJ2-5; D is tentatively TRBD1 or TRBD2 (5 bases each). The V end was cut by 1 base, the J end by 5 bases, with 11 bases between. The CDR3 covers 14 residues. Germline V gene data show CDR1 as SEHNR and CDR2 as FQNEAQ (reference sequence). The CDR3 DNA follows: TGTGCCAGCAGCTTAGACGACGGGGCTGAGACCCAGTACTTC. Its translation: CASSLDDGAETQYF.

The chain combines TRBV19 with TRBJ1-2; 7 bases line up with TRBD1. Germline V lookup: CDR1 LNHDA, CDR2 SQIVND (reference sequence). The V segment lost 7 bases and the J segment 3 bases; nucleotides outside the gene matches: 14. The CDR3 covers 16 residues. The CDR3 loop reads CASIRTGPSWDYGYTF. CDR3 DNA: TGTGCCAGTATCCGGACAGGACCCTCTTGGGACTATGGCTACACCTTC.

The chain is built from TRBV7-3 and TRBJ2-2; 8 nucleotides match TRBD1. The CDR3 totals 17 residues. CDR1 SGHTA and CDR2 FQGTGA come from the germline V gene. The ends lost 6 bases at V and 6 bases at J; junction bases unmatched: 15. For the CDR3, the DNA is TGTGCCAGCAGTCTTCGCGGACAGGGATCGGTCCCCGGGGAGCTGTTTTTT. Translated: CASSLRGQGSVPGELFF. The full variable domain, with the rest looked up from reference TRBV7-3 and TRBJ2-2, is GAGVSQTPSNKVTEKGKYVELRCDPISGHTALYWYRQSLGQGPEFLIYFQGTGAADDSGLPNDRFFAVRPEGSVSTLKIQRTERGDSAVYLCASSLRGQGSVPGELFFGEGSRLTVL.

The chain recombines TRBV5-1 with TRBJ2-7; possible D gene TRBD1, 6 bases. The germline V and J ends were trimmed by 0 bases and 5 bases, with 12 bases remaining between them. CDR3 length equals 14 residues. Germline-derived CDR1 and CDR2 are SGHRS and YFSETQ. The CDR3 loop is CASSLEGRGDEQYF. The DNA of the CDR3 is TGCGCCAGCAGCTTGGAGGGCAGGGGAGACGAGCAGTACTTC. Filled out from reference TRBV5-1 and TRBJ2-7, the complete variable domain reads KAGVTQTPRYLIKTRGQQVTLSCSPISGHRSVSWYQQTPGQGLQFLFEYFSETQRNKGNFPGRFSGRQFSNSRSEMNVSTLELGDSALYLCASSLEGRGDEQYFGPGTRLTVT.

The genes are TRBV6-1 and TRBJ2-2; possibly TRBD2 for D (5 bases). This CDR3 has 12 amino acids. V lost 8 bases and J lost 7, with 11 bases in between. Looked up from germline, CDR1 is MNHNS and CDR2 is SASEGT. The chain's CDR3 is CASSPGVGELFF. For the CDR3, the DNA is TGTGCCAGCTCTCCCGGGGTCGGGGAGCTGTTTTTT.

The chain employs TRBV27 and TRBJ2-7; 9 positions match TRBD2. Looked up from germline, CDR1 is MNHEY and CDR2 is SMNVEV (reference sequence). The CDR3 extends over 17 amino acids. J was trimmed by 2 bases and V by 5 bases; bases with no gene match: 13. CDR3 residues: CASSLVRLADSTYEQYF. The CDR3 DNA reads TGTGCCAGCAGTCTAGTCAGACTAGCGGACTCCACCTACGAGCAGTACTTC.

The V gene is TRBV7-2, the J gene TRBJ2-3, with D hard to call. Trimming took off 2 bases at V and 2 bases at J, with 8 bases between the two ends. The V gene's germline CDR1 is SGHTA and CDR2 FQGNSA. The length of the CDR3 is 14 residues. CDR3 protein: CASSLRRHTDTQYF. The CDR3 DNA sequence: TGTGCCAGCAGCTTACGGCGCCACACAGATACGCAGTATTTT.

The DNA for the CDR3 is TGTGCCAGCAGACACTTTAGCGGGAGATCCTACAATGAGCAGTTCTTC. This sequence encodes CASRHFSGRSYNEQFF. This chain links TRBV11-2 with TRBJ2-1; 9 bases are a match to TRBD2. Germline-derived CDR1 and CDR2 are SGHAT and FQNNGV. This CDR3 contains 16 residues. V was pared by 6 bases and J by 1 base, with 7 bases of the junction left unmatched.

The chain couples TRBV6-6 to TRBJ2-3, with D unclear. The ends were cut back, 0 bases at V and 10 bases at J, with 8 bases in the middle. Germline assignment: CDR1 MNHNY and CDR2 SVGAGI (reference sequence). There are 12 residues in the CDR3. The CDR3, as DNA: TGTGCCAGCAGTTACTCGCTTATTTCGCAGTATTTT. It is translated as CASSYSLISQYF.

The CDR3 sequence: CASSPRREAGATAGELFF. In nucleotides, the CDR3 is TGTGCCAGCTCACCAAGGAGAGAAGCGGGAGCTACCGCCGGGGAGCTGTTTTTT. The rearrangement uses TRBV18 and TRBJ2-2; 8 bases map to TRBD2. The length of the CDR3 is 18 residues. Germline V CDR1 and CDR2: KGHSH, LQKENI. J was trimmed by 6 bases and V by 2 bases; bases with no gene match: 14.

This chain uses TRBV5-1 with TRBJ1-1; TRBD1 might be the D (5 bases). Deletions cut 3 bases from V and 1 base from J, with 7 bases between. Per germline, CDR1 SGHRS and CDR2 YFSETQ. The CDR3 is 13 residues long. In DNA form, the CDR3 reads TGCGCCAGCAGCTACGGACAGAACACTGAAGCTTTCTTT. Translation gives CASSYGQNTEAFF.

J is TRBJ2-7 and V is TRBV2; D is unresolved. The CDR3 loop spans 12 amino acids. Germline V lookup: CDR1 SNHLY, CDR2 FYNNEI. V gave up 8 bases and J gave up 0 bases, with 8 bases separating them. The chain's CDR3 is CASVGFSYEQYF. The CDR3 DNA reads TGTGCCAGCGTGGGGTTCTCCTACGAGCAGTACTTC.

This clone showed up just a few times. The rearrangement links TRBV4-1 to TRBJ1-1; D ambiguous. The CDR3 is 14 amino acids. V dropped 2 bases and J dropped 1 base, with 8 bases sitting between them. Per the germline V gene, CDR1 is MGHRA and CDR2 is YSYEKL. The CDR3 nucleotides are TGCGCCAGCAGCCAACACGACGGGAACACTGAAGCTTTCTTT. Encoded protein: CASSQHDGNTEAFF.

Concerning this clone: In the same sample, other DNA sequences code for this CDR3. The chain recombines TRBV19 with TRBJ1-5; a weak D match, TRBD1 (5 bases). V lost 3 bases and J 2 bases, leaving 8 bases between the germline ends. Germline values: CDR1 LNHDA, CDR2 SQIVND (reference sequence). The length of the CDR3 is 14 residues. The CDR3 loop is CASSIGQGNQPQHF. CDR3 nucleotide sequence: TGTGCCAGTAGTATTGGACAAGGCAATCAGCCCCAGCATTTT.

The chain is built from TRBV28 and TRBJ2-3; D ambiguous. The CDR3 runs 17 residues. V was clipped by 4 bases and J by 3 bases, with 20 bases between them. Germline V gives CDR1 MDHEN, CDR2 SYDVKM. The CDR3 coding sequence is TGTGCCAGCAGTTCCTATGGAGTGGCGATGAAGACAGATACGCAGTATTTT. The encoded protein is CASSSYGVAMKTDTQYF. Full variable domain (rest looked up from reference TRBV28 and TRBJ2-3): DVKVTQSSRYLVKRTGEKVFLECVQDMDHENMFWYRQDPGLGLRLIYFSYDVKMKEKGDIPEGYSVSREKKERFSLILESASTNQTSMYLCASSSYGVAMKTDTQYFGPGTRLTVL.

The rearrangement uses TRBV4-1 and TRBJ1-5; D ambiguous. The V end was cut by 4 bases, the J end by 4 bases, with 14 bases between. The CDR3 has 15 amino acids. Looked up from germline, CDR1 is MGHRA and CDR2 is YSYEKL. As DNA, the CDR3 is TGCGCCAGCAGCCCGCGAGTCCGGGTGAATCAGCCCCAGCATTTT. It encodes CASSPRVRVNQPQHF.

J is TRBJ1-2 and V is TRBV7-6, with D hard to call. V shed 1 base and J shed 4 bases, with 10 bases lying between them. CDR1 SGHVS and CDR2 FNYEAQ come from the germline V gene. The CDR3 totals 14 residues. The CDR3 DNA reads TGTGCCAGCAGCTTAGGCAGCAACAGCTATGGCTACACCTTC. This gives the protein CASSLGSNSYGYTF. The variable domain in full, with the rest retrieved from reference TRBV7-6 and TRBJ1-2, is GAGVSQSPRYKVTKRGQDVALRCDPISGHVSLYWYRQALGQGPEFLTYFNYEAQQDKSGLPNDRFSAERPEGSISTLTIQRTEQRDSAMYRCASSLGSNSYGYTFGSGTRLTVV.

There are a few counts of this clone. The CDR3 protein is CSVDVPSDSGGYTF. CDR3 coding DNA: TGCAGCGTTGATGTACCCAGCGACTCGGGTGGCTACACCTTC. J is TRBJ1-2 and V is TRBV29-1; D is uncertain. The germline CDR1 and CDR2 sequences are SQVTM and ANQGSEA. CDR3 length: 14 residues. With 3 bases removed from V and 7 bases from J, the gap between germline ends came to 18 bases.

V gene TRBV5-4 combines with J gene TRBJ2-1; the D gene is possibly TRBD2 (5 bases). The ends were cut back, 2 bases at V and 0 bases at J, with 6 bases in the middle. The CDR3 runs 14 residues. Germline CDR1 and CDR2: SGHNT and YYREEE (reference sequence). CDR3 loop: CASSFAGSYNEQFF. CDR3 in DNA: TGTGCCAGCAGCTTCGCGGGCTCCTACAATGAGCAGTTCTTC.

The chain carries TRBV16 and TRBJ2-1; 7 bases fit TRBD2. CDR1 and CDR2 (germline): KGHSY, FQNENV. The ends lost 2 bases at V and 9 bases at J; junction bases unmatched: 4. The CDR3 has 13 residues. The CDR3 sequence: CASSQGTMSEQFF. The CDR3 DNA reads as TGTGCCAGCAGCCAAGGGACTATGAGTGAGCAGTTCTTC.